One sample yielded the 3 T cell receptor beta chains listed below, sequenced in a study of blood T cell repertoires in COVID-19. The repertoire was sequenced with immunoSEQ multiplex PCR; TCRdb's copy has only in-frame clones and lacks some. The sample consists of over 95,000 clones, about 88% of them appearing once. The sequenced material came from peripheral blood. The source of these receptors is a woman between 65 and 79 years old who had recovered from COVID-19.

V and J are TRBV3-1 (or the pseudogene TRBV3-2) and TRBJ2-3; TRBD2 aligns across 9 bases. CDR3 length: 19 amino acids. Per germline, CDR1 LGHDT and CDR2 YNNKEL (reference sequence). Trimming cost V 0 bases and J 1 base; bases outside gene matches: 11. The CDR3 DNA sequence: TGTGCCAGCAGCCAAGATCAAAAGGGGGTAGCGGGAGGCACAGATACGCAGTATTTT. Translation gives CASSQDQKGVAGGTDTQYF.

The CDR3 nucleotides are TGCGCCAGCAGCCAAGTAGGGGTAGGGGTTACGCAGTATTTT. It codes for CASSQVGVGVTQYF. The V and J genes are TRBV4-3 and TRBJ2-3; a weak D match, TRBD1 (5 bases). CDR3 length equals 14 residues. The germline V gene has CDR1 LGHNA and CDR2 YSLEER. V was cut by 1 base and J by 8 bases, with 13 bases left in between.

The CDR3 DNA reads as TGTGCCACCACTACGGGACAGGGGGCGACCGAGCAGTACTTC. It encodes CATTTGQGATEQYF. This chain joins TRBV15 and TRBJ2-7; 12 bases fit TRBD1. The CDR3 is made up of 14 amino acids. Germline CDR1 reads LNHNV; CDR2 reads YYDKDF (reference sequence). The V gene end was trimmed by 7 bases and the J gene end by 6 bases; junction bases not matched to a gene: 7.